This entry lists 17 T cell receptor beta chains sequenced from one sample in a study of control samples from healthy donors and cancer patients. Generated by immunoSEQ multiplex PCR, the TCRdb table keeps only in-frame clones and is missing some. This repertoire shows around 200,000 clones, 91% found once; its top ten account for about 1.4%. What was sequenced was blood. The source of these receptors is a woman between 25 and 40 years old in good health.

V is TRBV24-1 and J is TRBJ2-7, with TRBD1 identical over 9 bases. Germline V gene sequence: CDR1 KGHDR, CDR2 SFDVKD. This CDR3 is 15 amino acids long. J lost 5 bases, V lost 3 bases, and 7 bases had no gene match. The CDR3 sequence is CATSDAGTGSHEQYF. The CDR3 nucleotides are TGTGCCACCAGTGATGCTGGGACAGGGTCGCACGAGCAGTACTTC.

CDR3 amino acids: CASTKGGASGQETQYF. The CDR3, as DNA: TGTGCCAGCACCAAAGGCGGGGCTAGCGGCCAAGAGACCCAGTACTTC. This chain joins TRBV28 and TRBJ2-5; 7 bases align to TRBD2. The length of the CDR3 is 16 residues. In germline, CDR1 is MDHEN, CDR2 SYDVKM. J gave up 1 base and V 7 bases, and 12 bases lay outside the gene matches. Looking up the rest from reference TRBV28 and TRBJ2-5 gives the full variable domain: DVKVTQSSRYLVKRTGEKVFLECVQDMDHENMFWYRQDPGLGLRLIYFSYDVKMKEKGDIPEGYSVSREKKERFSLILESASTNQTSMYLCASTKGGASGQETQYFGPGTRLLVL.

The chain has TRBV13 and TRBJ1-5; possible D gene TRBD1, 6 bases. The CDR3 is 15 residues long. In germline, CDR1 is PRHDT, CDR2 FYEKMQ (reference sequence). V lost 4 bases and J lost 0, with 10 bases in between. Here the CDR3 DNA reads TGTGCCAGCAGCTCCGGGACACATAGCAATCAGCCCCAGCATTTT. As protein: CASSSGTHSNQPQHF.

A note on this clone: In the same sample, other DNA sequences code for this CDR3. CDR3 in amino acids: CASSLVAGLYNEQFF. The CDR3 DNA reads TGTGCCAGCAGCTTAGTAGCGGGGTTGTACAATGAGCAGTTCTTC. The rearrangement links TRBV7-2 to TRBJ2-1, with 8 bases matching TRBD2. Germline V CDR1 and CDR2: SGHTA, FQGNSA. The CDR3 runs 15 residues. With V trimmed by 1 base and J by 4 bases, 3 bases remained unmatched. Supplemented by reference TRBV7-2 and TRBJ2-1, the full variable domain reads GAGVSQSPSNKVTEKGKDVELRCDPISGHTALYWYRQSLGQGLEFLIYFQGNSAPDKSGLPSDRFSAERTGGSVSTLTIQRTQQEDSAVYLCASSLVAGLYNEQFFGPGTRLTVL.

The CDR3: CASSHSGLAKNIQYF. In DNA form, the CDR3 reads TGTGCCAGCAGCCATAGCGGTTTAGCCAAAAACATTCAGTACTTC. The chain joins TRBV7-9 to TRBJ2-4; D may be TRBD2 (6 bases). This CDR3 has 15 amino acids. Germline loops: CDR1 SEHNR, CDR2 FQNEAQ (reference sequence). With 5 bases removed from V and 0 bases from J, the gap between germline ends came to 11 bases.

J is TRBJ1-3 and V is TRBV19; D not certain. Germline CDR1 reads LNHDA; CDR2 reads SQIVND (reference sequence). The CDR3 consists of 15 residues. V lost 4 bases to trimming and J lost 0 bases, with 10 bases between them. The chain's CDR3 is CASSTPFNSGNTIYF. In DNA form, the CDR3 reads TGTGCCAGTAGTACCCCGTTCAACTCTGGAAACACCATATATTTT.

The V call is TRBV19, the J call TRBJ2-6; D is unresolved. Germline V gives CDR1 LNHDA, CDR2 SQIVND (reference sequence). The CDR3 length is 14 residues. V dropped 5 bases and J dropped 2 bases, with 7 bases sitting between them. For the CDR3, the DNA is TGTGCCAGTAGTGGGGTCCCTGGGGCCAACGTCCTGACTTTC. Translating it yields CASSGVPGANVLTF.

This clone was detected only once. V usage is TRBV7-2 and J usage is TRBJ2-1; no clear D gene. The CDR3 length is 14 residues. The V end lost 1 base, the J end lost 2 bases, and 6 bases lay between the germline ends. In germline, CDR1 is SGHTA, CDR2 FQGNSA. The CDR3, as DNA: TGTGCCAGCAGCTTAGGCGGACCCTACAATGAGCAGTTCTTC. It translates to CASSLGGPYNEQFF.

This clone appeared once. The J gene is TRBJ1-4, the V gene TRBV5-6; TRBD1 matches 7 bases. V trimming: 4 bases; J trimming: 8 bases; junction bases outside the gene matches: 8. Germline CDR1 is SGHDT and CDR2 is YYEEEE. This CDR3 comprises 14 residues. The CDR3 spells CASSGRGRGEKLFF. CDR3 DNA: TGTGCCAGCAGCGGAAGGGGGCGCGGGGAAAAACTGTTTTTT.

This clone was picked up one time. The chain couples TRBV4-2 to TRBJ2-3, with 11 bases identical to TRBD2. Germline trimming cut 3 bases from V and 4 bases from J; bases unmatched to any gene: 6. The CDR3 covers 16 residues. CDR1 is LGHNA, CDR2 YNFKEQ, per germline. The CDR3 sequence: CASSQTLAGGSDTQYF. The CDR3 DNA follows: TGTGCCAGCAGCCAGACCCTAGCGGGGGGATCAGATACGCAGTATTTT.

CDR3 DNA sequence: TGTGCCAGCAGCGTTGGCGGGAGAGACTACAATGAGCAGTTCTTC. This encodes CASSVGGRDYNEQFF. The V gene is TRBV9, the J gene TRBJ2-1, with TRBD2 matching over 7 bases. CDR1 and CDR2 from the germline V gene are SGDLS and YYNGEE. This CDR3 comprises 15 residues. J lost 3 bases, V lost 2 bases, and 5 bases had no gene match.

The chain combines TRBV29-1 with TRBJ1-2; 7 bases agree with TRBD1. CDR1 and CDR2 (germline): SQVTM, ANQGSEA. J lost 3 bases, V lost 0 bases, and 1 base had no gene match. The CDR3 runs to 13 residues. The CDR3 spells CSVEDQGDYGYTF. The CDR3 DNA follows: TGCAGCGTTGAAGATCAGGGGGACTATGGCTACACCTTC.

This chain connects TRBV6-6 to TRBJ1-2, with D uncertain. Germline CDR1 reads MNHNY; CDR2 reads SVGAGI (reference sequence). The V and J ends lost 2 bases and 2 bases respectively, with 9 bases between them. The CDR3 has 14 residues. The CDR3 protein is CASSYGYANYGYTF. In DNA, the CDR3 is TGTGCCAGCAGTTACGGGTATGCGAACTATGGCTACACCTTC.

The V and J genes are TRBV5-4 and TRBJ2-1; D may be TRBD2 (5 bases). The V end was cut by 2 bases, the J end by 5 bases, with 8 bases between. CDR3 size: 13 residues. Germline CDR1 SGHNT, CDR2 YYREEE (reference sequence). The CDR3 region is CASSFERNNEQFF. The DNA for the CDR3 is TGTGCCAGCAGCTTCGAGCGGAACAATGAGCAGTTCTTC.

This chain uses TRBV6-1 with TRBJ1-1; D is unresolved. This CDR3 region has 13 residues. The germline CDR1 and CDR2 sequences are MNHNS and SASEGT. V lost 3 bases, J lost 5 bases, and 10 bases lay in between. CDR3 coding DNA: TGTGCCAGCAGTGAGTTGGCTAGAACTGAAGCTTTCTTT. Its protein product is CASSELARTEAFF.

The CDR3 region is CASSYSGQYGYTF. The CDR3 coding sequence is TGTGCCAGCAGTTATAGCGGACAGTATGGCTACACCTTC. This chain joins TRBV6-5 and TRBJ1-2; tentative D call: TRBD1 (6 bases). Trimming left V 3 bases short and J 5 bases short, with 10 bases between. The CDR3 is made up of 13 amino acids. Germline CDR1 MNHEY, CDR2 SVGAGI.

The chain has TRBV19 and TRBJ1-5, with D maybe TRBD1 (5 bases). CDR3 size: 15 residues. CDR1 LNHDA and CDR2 SQIVND come from the germline V gene (reference sequence). V was shortened by 7 bases and J by 2 bases, with 15 bases between the two germline ends. CDR3 loop: CASTWAGGGNQPQHF. CDR3 coding DNA: TGTGCCAGTACCTGGGCCGGGGGGGGCAATCAGCCCCAGCATTTT.